This is a list of T cell receptor beta chains from one sample in a study of CD8 T cells in ankylosing spondylitis. From the 5' RACE reads, TCRdb called clonotypes with MiXCR, one entry per CDR3 protein. The sample lists 25,000 to 30,000 distinct CDR3 sequences, over 6.5% occurring once. Sequencing was performed on blood. The receptors stem from a male donor with ankylosing spondylitis or in good health (not recorded which). Each CDR3 is given with its conserved first and last residue. A D gene is named only where the DNA matches it firmly. Only some rows state a clone size, as once, few, many or a class for expanded clones.

>TRBJ2-1|many|TRBV12-3/TRBV12-4|.
CASSFGQGSYNEQFF
TGTGCCAGCAGTTTTGGCCAGGGCTCCTACAATGAGCAGTTCTTC
>TRBJ2-1|many|TRBV29-1|TRBD2
CSVPPDGLAGGQFF
TGCAGCGTGCCTCCTGACGGACTAGCGGGAGGGCAGTTCTTC
>TRBJ1-4|.|TRBV4-3|.
CASSQGGGANEKLFF
TGCGCCAGCAGCCAGGGCGGTGGAGCTAATGAAAAACTGTTTTTT
>TRBJ1-1|.|TRBV29-1|.
CSVEQFDSQAFF
TGCAGCGTGGAACAATTTGACAGTCAGGCTTTCTTT
>TRBJ2-3|many|TRBV28|.
CASSLGRTDTQYF
TGTGCCAGCAGTTTGGGTCGGACAGATACGCAGTATTTT
>TRBJ1-6|.|TRBV5-1|TRBD1
CASSRTGGDSPLHF
TGCGCCAGCAGCCGGACAGGGGGGGATTCACCCCTCCACTTT
>TRBJ2-1|.|TRBV7-2|.
CASSSYTQSLEQFF
TGTGCCAGCAGCTCCTACACCCAGAGTTTAGAGCAGTTCTTC
>TRBJ1-1|few|TRBV29-1|.
CSESQMNTEAFF
TGCAGCGAGTCACAAATGAACACTGAAGCTTTCTTT
>TRBJ2-2|few|TRBV7-8|.
CASSLSTGGRGGELFF
TGTGCCAGCAGCTTATCGACAGGAGGTCGGGGCGGGGAGCTGTTTTTT
>TRBJ2-3|few|TRBV2|TRBD1
CASSPTGGNTDTQYF
TGTGCCAGCAGCCCCACAGGGGGGAACACAGATACGCAGTATTTT
>TRBJ2-7|many|TRBV20-1|.
CSAIPGPGYEQYF
TGCAGTGCCATCCCCGGACCCGGCTACGAGCAGTACTTC
>TRBJ2-5|.|TRBV7-2|.
CASSLDLKTQYF
TGTGCCAGCAGCTTAGATCTGAAGACCCAGTACTTC
>TRBJ2-1|few|TRBV7-2|TRBD1
CASSPRQGAGEQFF
TGTGCCAGCAGCCCCCGCCAGGGGGCAGGTGAGCAGTTCTTC
>TRBJ1-1|few|TRBV28|.
CASSSLRQEAFF
TGTGCCAGCAGCTCACTACGGCAGGAGGCTTTCTTT
>TRBJ2-3|.|TRBV7-2|TRBD1
CASSPRTGGTDTQYF
TGTGCCAGCAGCCCCCGGACAGGGGGCACAGATACGCAGTATTTT
>TRBJ1-1|few|TRBV5-5|.
CASSLIYARGRLNTEAFF
TGTGCCAGCAGCTTGATTTATGCCCGGGGACGTCTGAACACTGAAGCTTTCTTT
>TRBJ2-1|few|TRBV3-1|.
CASSQEPDSSYNEQFF
TGTGCCAGCAGCCAAGAGCCGGATTCCTCCTACAATGAGCAGTTCTTC